Shown below are 5 T cell receptor beta chains from a single sample sequenced in a study of blood T cells in healthy people across ages. A sample-barcoded 5' primer and a J-beta primer mix were used in a second PCR of roughly 7 to 12 cycles. TCRdb processed the 5' RACE reads anew with MiXCR; each CDR3 protein has one entry. The sample records over 1,200,000 distinct CDR3 sequences, approximately 59% being singletons. The sequenced sample was blood. These receptors all come from a man aged 18 to 29 in good health.

V and J are TRBV5-1 and TRBJ1-3; TRBD1 is a possible D gene (6 bases). Germline CDR1 reads SGHRS; CDR2 reads YFSETQ. V was cut by 8 bases and J by 0 bases, with 9 bases left in between. The CDR3 extends over 13 amino acids. Here the CDR3 reads CASGTNSGNTIYF. CDR3 DNA: TGCGCCAGTGGGACAAACTCTGGAAACACCATATATTTT.

The chain employs TRBV29-1 and TRBJ1-4, with a weak D call TRBD1 (5 bases). Germline CDR1 reads SQVTM; CDR2 reads ANQGSEA. The CDR3 length is 13 residues. Trimming removed 6 bases at V and 8 bases at J, with 16 bases between. CDR3: CSVRQPSLEKLFF. As DNA, the CDR3 is TGCAGCGTCAGACAGCCGTCTCTAGAAAAACTGTTTTTT.

The chain is built from TRBV5-1 and TRBJ2-6; TRBD1 aligns across 9 bases. Germline CDR1 is SGHRS and CDR2 is YFSETQ. This CDR3 has 19 amino acids. Trimming cost V 4 bases and J 0 bases; bases outside gene matches: 11. The CDR3 region has the DNA TGCGCCAGCAGCCCGGGACAGGGAGGCCAATACTCTGGGGCCAACGTCCTGACTTTC. The encoded protein is CASSPGQGGQYSGANVLTF.

V is TRBV11-1 and J is TRBJ2-7, with D uncertain. Germline V CDR1 and CDR2: SGHAT, FQDESV (reference sequence). This CDR3 spans 12 amino acids. Trimming stripped 3 bases from V and 6 bases from J, with 9 bases between. Written as DNA, the CDR3 is TGTGCCAGCAGCTTGGCAAGTTTCGAGCAGTACTTC. It is translated as CASSLASFEQYF.

This chain joins TRBV4-1 and TRBJ1-2; D ambiguous. CDR1 is MGHRA, CDR2 YSYEKL, per germline. V lost 4 bases to trimming and J lost 4 bases, with 19 bases between them. The CDR3 extends over 16 amino acids. CDR3 region: CASSPVRTHDGYGYTF. CDR3 in DNA: TGCGCCAGCAGCCCCGTCCGGACGCACGACGGCTATGGCTACACCTTC.